The clone carrying this TCR beta chain was seen a few times. The data derive from a study of blood T cells in healthy people across ages. A second PCR, run for about 7 to 11 cycles, used a sample-barcoded 5' primer plus a J-beta primer mix. TCRdb re-called the 5' RACE reads with MiXCR, one entry per CDR3 protein. The data show around 800,000 distinct CDR3 sequences, with around 68% seen just once and about a quarter held by the top ten. V lost 4 bases, J lost 0 bases, and 2 bases stayed unmatched. The CDR3 loop spans 14 amino acids. Germline V gene sequence: CDR1 LGHDT, CDR2 YNNKEL (reference sequence).

This chain joins TRBV3-1 and TRBJ2-5, with TRBD2 identical over 7 bases. This receptor was identified in a man younger than 40 in good health. Material: blood. CDR3 nucleotides: TGTGCCAGCAGCCGACTAGCCTACCAAGAGACCCAGTACTTC. Protein: CASSRLAYQETQYF.